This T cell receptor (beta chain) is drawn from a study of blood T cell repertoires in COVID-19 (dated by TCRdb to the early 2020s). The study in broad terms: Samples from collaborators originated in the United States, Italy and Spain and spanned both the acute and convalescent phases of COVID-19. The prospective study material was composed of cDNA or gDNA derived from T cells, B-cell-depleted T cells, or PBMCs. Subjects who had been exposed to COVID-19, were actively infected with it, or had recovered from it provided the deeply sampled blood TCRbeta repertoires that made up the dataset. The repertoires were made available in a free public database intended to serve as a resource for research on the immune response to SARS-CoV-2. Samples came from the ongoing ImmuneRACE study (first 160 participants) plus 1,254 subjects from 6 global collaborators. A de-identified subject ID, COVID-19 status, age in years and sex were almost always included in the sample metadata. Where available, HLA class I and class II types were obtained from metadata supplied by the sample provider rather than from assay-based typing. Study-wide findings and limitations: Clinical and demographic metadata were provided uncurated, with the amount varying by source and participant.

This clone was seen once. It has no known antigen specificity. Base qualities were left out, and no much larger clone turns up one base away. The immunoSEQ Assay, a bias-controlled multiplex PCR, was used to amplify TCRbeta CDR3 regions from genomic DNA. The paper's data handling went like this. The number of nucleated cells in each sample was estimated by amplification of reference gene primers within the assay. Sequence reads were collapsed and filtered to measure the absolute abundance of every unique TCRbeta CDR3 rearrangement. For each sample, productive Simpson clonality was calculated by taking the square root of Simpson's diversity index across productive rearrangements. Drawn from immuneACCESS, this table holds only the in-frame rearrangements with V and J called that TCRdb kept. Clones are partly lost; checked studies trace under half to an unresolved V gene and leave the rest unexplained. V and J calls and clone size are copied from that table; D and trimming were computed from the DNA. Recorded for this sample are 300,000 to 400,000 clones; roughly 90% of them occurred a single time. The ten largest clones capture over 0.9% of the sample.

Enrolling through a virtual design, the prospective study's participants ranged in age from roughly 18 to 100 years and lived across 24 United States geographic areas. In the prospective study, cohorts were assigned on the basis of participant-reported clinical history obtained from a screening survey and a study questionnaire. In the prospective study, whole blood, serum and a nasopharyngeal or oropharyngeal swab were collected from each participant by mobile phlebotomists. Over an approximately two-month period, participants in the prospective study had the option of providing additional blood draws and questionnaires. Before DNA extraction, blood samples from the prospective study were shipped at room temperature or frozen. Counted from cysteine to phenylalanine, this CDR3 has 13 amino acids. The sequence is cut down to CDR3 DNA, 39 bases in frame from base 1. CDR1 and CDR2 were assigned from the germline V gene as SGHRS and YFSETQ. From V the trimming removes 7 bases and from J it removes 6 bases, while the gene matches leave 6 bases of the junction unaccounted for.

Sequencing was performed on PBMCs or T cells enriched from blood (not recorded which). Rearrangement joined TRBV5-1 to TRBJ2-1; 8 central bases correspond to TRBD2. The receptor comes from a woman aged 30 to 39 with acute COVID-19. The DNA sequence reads TGCGCCAGCTCCGCGGGGGGTAGCAATGAGCAGTTCTTC. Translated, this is CASSAGGSNEQFF.